This is a list of T cell receptor beta chains from one sample in a study of shared clonotypes between healthy human individuals. Some clones are missing from TCRdb's copy, which holds only in-frame ones; the method was immunoSEQ multiplex PCR. The table shows approximately 500,000 clones, with about four fifths occurring only once. The sequencing sample was made of PBMCs. The receptors stem from a woman between 40 and 50 years old in good health. Some clones in this sample may be carry-over from other donors' samples. Both conserved end residues are part of each CDR3. Fields, in order: V gene, J gene, CDR3 protein.

v_gene: TRBV6-1; j_gene: TRBJ1-2; CDR3aa: CASSGTDNYGYTF
v_gene: TRBV18; j_gene: .; CDR3aa: CASSANTGPGREQYF
v_gene: TRBV29-1; j_gene: TRBJ2-3; CDR3aa: CSVAADNTDTQYF
v_gene: TRBV18; j_gene: TRBJ1-1; CDR3aa: CASSPSVYGTNTEAFF
v_gene: TRBV14; j_gene: TRBJ2-1; CDR3aa: CASSQDLWGNEQFF
v_gene: TRBV19; j_gene: TRBJ2-7; CDR3aa: CASSPDRVGYEQYF
v_gene: TRBV5-4; j_gene: TRBJ1-2; CDR3aa: CASSLGGDRASNYGYTF
v_gene: TRBV5-4; j_gene: TRBJ2-5; CDR3aa: CASSLVGLQETQYF
v_gene: TRBV11-2; j_gene: TRBJ2-3; CDR3aa: CASRLLTVDTDTQYF
v_gene: TRBV28; j_gene: TRBJ2-7; CDR3aa: CASSTIAGGNYEQYF
v_gene: TRBV18; j_gene: TRBJ1-5; CDR3aa: CASSPGQTFNQPQHF
v_gene: TRBV11-1; j_gene: TRBJ1-1; CDR3aa: CASSLSRGRTEAFF
v_gene: TRBV2; j_gene: TRBJ1-1; CDR3aa: CASKQGQGNTEAFF
v_gene: TRBV15; j_gene: TRBJ1-2; CDR3aa: CATGGLQGVRDGYTF
v_gene: TRBV5-4; j_gene: TRBJ2-7; CDR3aa: CASSLAAASGSSEQYF
v_gene: TRBV7-9; j_gene: TRBJ1-2; CDR3aa: CASSLQDRAPYGYTF
v_gene: TRBV15; j_gene: TRBJ2-7; CDR3aa: CATSRGGRVPEQYF
v_gene: TRBV29-1; j_gene: TRBJ1-2; CDR3aa: CSVEVVGRNRGYTF
v_gene: TRBV19; j_gene: TRBJ2-7; CDR3aa: CASSIGASYEQYF
v_gene: TRBV15; j_gene: TRBJ2-1; CDR3aa: CATSRNPLSSGGGNEQFF
v_gene: TRBV19; j_gene: TRBJ1-5; CDR3aa: CASSIQEQPQHF
v_gene: TRBV18; j_gene: TRBJ2-5; CDR3aa: CASSLGLAGAVGKETQYF
v_gene: TRBV6-1; j_gene: TRBJ1-2; CDR3aa: CASSESVYGYTF
v_gene: TRBV2; j_gene: TRBJ1-3; CDR3aa: CASSESVSSGNTIYF
v_gene: TRBV6-5; j_gene: TRBJ2-3; CDR3aa: CASSYGGQGQDTQYF
v_gene: TRBV7-2; j_gene: TRBJ2-7; CDR3aa: CASRLAGGLYEQYF
v_gene: TRBV7-2; j_gene: TRBJ2-7; CDR3aa: CASSPRTAGGIYEQYF
v_gene: TRBV18; j_gene: TRBJ2-5; CDR3aa: CASSQNLGEEETQYF
v_gene: TRBV6-1; j_gene: TRBJ1-5; CDR3aa: CASSDDRAQPQHF